Following are 14 T cell receptor beta chains from one sample sequenced in a study of blood T cell repertoires in COVID-19 (dated by TCRdb to about 2020). Library preparation employed the immunoSEQ multiplex PCR assay. The source is immuneACCESS, and TCRdb retained only in-frame sequences with V and J called. Part of the clones is not carried over; for the studies checked, unresolved V genes explain less than half of this, and the remainder is unexplained. The sample has more than 250,000 clones on record, under 90% of them singletons. Clones ranked in the top ten supply 8.6% of the sample. Sequencing was carried out using peripheral blood. Receptors were obtained from a human donor in a cohort sampled during active COVID-19.

As for this clone: The identical CDR3 is also encoded by other nucleotide sequences in the sample. This sequence joins TRBV29-1 and TRBJ2-3, with D tentatively TRBD1 (5 bases). The CDR3 covers 12 residues. The germline V gene encodes CDR1 SQVTM and CDR2 ANQGSEA. Trimming stripped 6 bases from V and 1 base from J, with 8 bases between. The CDR3 spells CSVEQGTDTQYF. DNA for the CDR3: TGCAGCGTGGAACAGGGCACAGATACGCAGTATTTT.

This clone was seen a handful of times. V usage is TRBV5-5 and J usage is TRBJ2-1, with 10 bases fitting TRBD1. CDR1 and CDR2 from the germline V gene are SGHKS and YYEKEE (reference sequence). V shed 4 bases, J shed 2 bases, and the junction held 6 bases outside the gene matches. CDR3 length: 16 residues. For the CDR3, the DNA is TGTGCCAGCAGCGGTACCGGGACAGGGGCCTACAATGAGCAGTTCTTC. Encoded protein: CASSGTGTGAYNEQFF. The whole variable domain, remainder taken from reference TRBV5-5 and TRBJ2-1, is DAGVTQSPTHLIKTRGQQVTLRCSPISGHKSVSWYQQVLGQGPQFIFQYYEKEERGRGNFPDRFSARQFPNYSSELNVNALLLGDSALYLCASSGTGTGAYNEQFFGPGTRLTVL.

The V call is TRBV6-5, the J call TRBJ2-5; 9 nucleotides align to TRBD1. Germline V lookup: CDR1 MNHEY, CDR2 SVGAGI. The CDR3 runs 14 residues. J gave up 1 base and V 5 bases, and 2 bases lay outside the gene matches. The CDR3 bases are TGTGCCAGCAGTCGGACAGGGGTCCAAGAGACCCAGTACTTC. It is translated as CASSRTGVQETQYF.

This chain uses TRBV6-5 with TRBJ1-2; D is undetermined. V lost 0 bases and J 0 bases, leaving 11 bases between the germline ends. Germline CDR1 is MNHEY and CDR2 is SVGAGI. The CDR3 extends over 16 amino acids. The CDR3 spells CASSYSEASANYGYTF. For the CDR3, the DNA is TGTGCCAGCAGTTACTCCGAGGCTTCAGCTAACTATGGCTACACCTTC.

In DNA, the CDR3 is TGTGCCAGTACCTCGACCCCAGGGGAGACCCAGTACTTC. This translates into CASTSTPGETQYF. The J gene is TRBJ2-5, the V gene TRBV19, with TRBD1 as a possible D gene (5 bases). The CDR3 covers 13 residues. Trimming shortened V by 7 bases and J by 5 bases, and 14 bases separated the two germline ends. The germline V gene has CDR1 LNHDA and CDR2 SQIVND (reference sequence).

This chain uses TRBV6-4 with TRBJ1-4, with D tentatively TRBD1 (5 bases). The germline V and J ends were trimmed by 3 bases and 2 bases, with 10 bases remaining between them. Germline V gene data show CDR1 as MRHNA and CDR2 as SNTAGT. This CDR3 region has 15 residues. This CDR3 is CASSESGGTNEKLFF. CDR3 nucleotides: TGTGCCAGCAGTGAATCGGGGGGGACTAATGAAAAACTGTTTTTT.

This clone was observed a few times. The rearrangement uses TRBV19 and TRBJ1-1; no clear D. Germline V gives CDR1 LNHDA, CDR2 SQIVND (reference sequence). V was trimmed by 6 bases and J by 1 base, leaving 12 bases between them. The CDR3 length is 14 residues. CDR3 in amino acids: CASRRTGRNTEAFF. In DNA, the CDR3 is TGTGCCAGTAGGAGGACCGGGAGGAACACTGAAGCTTTCTTT.

This clone has a handful of counts. This rearrangement joins TRBV19 to TRBJ2-7; a possible D gene is TRBD1 (6 bases). This CDR3 contains 14 residues. Looked up from germline, CDR1 is LNHDA and CDR2 is SQIVND (reference sequence). With 6 bases removed from V and 2 bases from J, the gap between germline ends came to 14 bases. The CDR3 DNA sequence: TGTGCCAGTAGCTCAAGGACAGCTACCTACGAGCAGTACTTC. Its protein is CASSSRTATYEQYF.

The V and J genes are TRBV18 and TRBJ1-4, with D maybe TRBD1 (6 bases). Germline V gene data show CDR1 as KGHSH and CDR2 as LQKENI. CDR3 length equals 15 residues. The germline V and J ends were trimmed by 3 bases and 5 bases, with 13 bases remaining between them. Written as DNA, the CDR3 is TGTGCCAGCTCACCTCAAACAGGGATGAATGAAAAACTGTTTTTT. Its translation is CASSPQTGMNEKLFF.

As DNA, the CDR3 is TGCGCCAGCAGCTTGGAGGGGTGGACAGACAGAAAGTTCTTC. This translates into CASSLEGWTDRKFF. This rearrangement joins TRBV5-1 to TRBJ2-1; weak D call: TRBD1 (6 bases). The V gene lost 0 bases and the J gene lost 14 bases, with 18 bases spanning the gap. Germline V gene data show CDR1 as SGHRS and CDR2 as YFSETQ. The length of the CDR3 is 14 residues.

The chain employs TRBV19 and TRBJ2-6; TRBD1 is a possible D gene (6 bases). V dropped 3 bases and J dropped 1 base, with 7 bases sitting between them. The CDR3 loop spans 15 amino acids. Germline values: CDR1 LNHDA, CDR2 SQIVND (reference sequence). CDR3 sequence reads: CASSIRGSGANVLTF. CDR3 in DNA: TGTGCCAGTAGTATCAGGGGATCTGGGGCCAACGTCCTGACTTTC.

As for this clone: At one end the junction does not follow the germline gene, possibly because of a read error. This rearrangement joins TRBV7-3 to TRBJ2-2; 7 bases match TRBD2. This CDR3 spans 15 amino acids. CDR1 SGHTA and CDR2 FQGTGA come from the germline V gene. The CDR3 DNA sequence: TGTGCCAGCAGCCTAACTAGCGTTAACACCGGGGAGCTGTTTTTT. Protein: CASSLTSVNTGELFF.

This clone was observed once. The chain recombines TRBV7-5 with TRBJ2-1; TRBD2, the D gene given by the table, was not confirmed from the DNA. TRBV7-5 is deemed a pseudogene. This CDR3 contains 18 residues. The CDR3 region has the DNA TGTGCCAGAAGCTTCAGAGCGGGGCTGAAGAGCTCCTACAATGAGCAGTTCTTC. Its translation is CARSFRAGLKSSYNEQFF.

This chain uses TRBV5-1 with TRBJ2-7; 10 positions match TRBD1. V was clipped by 3 bases and J by 5 bases; unmatched bases: 11. Looked up from germline, CDR1 is SGHRS and CDR2 is YFSETQ. The CDR3 is 16 residues long. CDR3 coding DNA: TGCGCCAGCAGCTCCCACGGAAGTGGGACAGGGGACGAGCAGTACTTC. As protein: CASSSHGSGTGDEQYF.